Following are 27 T cell receptor beta chains from one sample sequenced in a study of blood T cells in healthy people across ages. Primers used in a second PCR of about 6 to 11 cycles were a sample-barcoded 5' primer and a J-beta primer mix. TCRdb redid the calling of the 5' RACE reads with MiXCR, one entry per CDR3 protein. The sample consists of roughly 800,000 distinct CDR3 sequences, 55% to 70% of them appearing once. The sample taken for sequencing was blood. Receptors were obtained from a man aged 25-45 years in good health.

This chain joins TRBV7-8 and TRBJ2-3; 11 bases line up with TRBD2. This CDR3 comprises 17 residues. With V trimmed by 5 bases and J by 3 bases, 10 bases remained unmatched. From germline, CDR1 is SGHVS and CDR2 FQNEAQ. The CDR3 DNA is TGTGCCAGCAGCCCGCTCCGGCTAGCGGGAGGAACAGATACGCAGTATTTT. Protein: CASSPLRLAGGTDTQYF.

This rearrangement joins TRBV5-1 to TRBJ2-5, with 7 bases identical to TRBD2. The DNA end is a closer match to TRBJ2-7, so the J assignment may be wrong. The germline V gene encodes CDR1 SGHRS and CDR2 YFSETQ. The CDR3 is 16 residues long. The CDR3 protein is CASSLGDWGGRGEQYF. DNA for the CDR3: TGCGCCAGCAGCTTGGGCGATTGGGGAGGGAGAGGCGAGCAGTACTTC.

This clonotype was counted once. The rearrangement uses TRBV29-1 and TRBJ2-2, with a possible D match to TRBD1 (6 bases). Germline CDR1 and CDR2: SQVTM and ANQGSEA. V dropped 8 bases and J dropped 6 bases, with 19 bases sitting between them. The length of the CDR3 is 14 residues. CDR3 amino acids: CSRLDGTSAGELFF. The CDR3 DNA reads as TGCAGCCGCCTTGATGGGACATCGGCCGGGGAGCTGTTTTTT.

The genes are TRBV25-1 and TRBJ2-6; perhaps D is TRBD1 or TRBD2 (5 bases each). The CDR3 consists of 16 residues. The germline V gene encodes CDR1 MGHDK and CDR2 SYGVNS. Trimming left V 2 bases short and J 0 bases short, with 8 bases between. The DNA of the CDR3 is TGTGCCAGCAGTGAAGTGGGGGTCTCTGGGGCCAACGTCCTGACTTTC. Residues: CASSEVGVSGANVLTF. Filled out from reference TRBV25-1 and TRBJ2-6, the complete variable domain reads EADIYQTPRYLVIGTGKKITLECSQTMGHDKMYWYQQDPGMELHLIHYSYGVNSTEKGDLSSESTVSRIRTEHFPLTLESARPSHTSQYLCASSEVGVSGANVLTFGAGSRLTVL.

CDR3 loop: CASRYRGDSTDTQYF. DNA of the CDR3: TGTGCCAGCAGATACCGGGGGGATTCCACAGATACGCAGTATTTT. This rearrangement joins TRBV6-6 to TRBJ2-3; 7 bases align to TRBD2. Trimming cost V 6 bases and J 2 bases; bases outside gene matches: 8. Germline CDR1 reads MNHNY; CDR2 reads SVGAGI (reference sequence). This CDR3 spans 15 amino acids.

CDR3 bases: TGTGCCAGCAGTACTAGTTCCCCCAATGAGCAGTTCTTC. Its protein product is CASSTSSPNEQFF. The chain carries TRBV6-2 or TRBV6-3 and TRBJ2-1; maybe TRBD2 (5 bases). Per the germline V gene, CDR1 is MNHEY and CDR2 is SVGEGT. Trimming took 5 bases from V and 6 from J, leaving 11 bases between them. This CDR3 region has 13 residues.

The J gene is TRBJ2-4, the V gene TRBV18, with TRBD2 identical over 7 bases. The last part of the DNA fits TRBJ2-5 better; the J call may be wrong. This CDR3 is 14 amino acids long. CDR1 and CDR2 from the germline V gene are KGHSH and LQKENI. The CDR3 coding sequence is TGTGCCAGCTCGGGACTAATGGCAGAAGAGACCCAGTACTTC. This codes for CASSGLMAEETQYF.

This clonotype was observed a few times. The gene calls are TRBV12-3 or TRBV12-4 and TRBJ1-1, with unresolved D. The CDR3 has 14 amino acids. V was cut by 0 bases and J by 2 bases, with 7 bases left in between. The CDR3 region is CASSLAARNTEAFF. Written as DNA, the CDR3 is TGTGCCAGCAGTTTAGCGGCACGCAACACTGAAGCTTTCTTT.

This sequence joins TRBV12-3 or TRBV12-4 and TRBJ2-4; maybe TRBD2 (6 bases). The J call is doubtful: the DNA matches TRBJ2-7 better. CDR3 length: 15 residues. The chain's CDR3 is CASSLLRDSSYEQYF. In DNA form, the CDR3 reads TGTGCCAGCAGCCTCTTACGGGACTCCTCCTACGAGCAGTACTTC.

Remarks on this clonotype: One junction end disagrees with the germline gene, perhaps due to a read error. V is TRBV27 and J is TRBJ2-7; 7 positions agree with TRBD2. The CDR3 runs to 13 residues. CDR1 and CDR2 (germline): MNHEY, SMNVEV (reference sequence). CDR3 residues: CASSISSGHEQYF. Here the CDR3 DNA reads TGTGCCAGCAGTATATCTAGCGGCCACGAGCAGTACTTC.

This clonotype was counted a single time. The genes are TRBV10-3 and TRBJ2-1; a weak D match, TRBD2 (6 bases). V was cut by 7 bases and J by 0 bases, with 13 bases left in between. Germline values: CDR1 ENHRY, CDR2 SYGVKD. The CDR3 totals 15 residues. The CDR3 protein is CAIMAGKSSYNEQFF. The CDR3 DNA reads TGTGCCATCATGGCGGGAAAGAGCTCCTACAATGAGCAGTTCTTC.

The gene calls are TRBV4-2 and TRBJ2-5, with D perhaps matching TRBD2 (6 bases). Germline V gene lookup returns CDR1 LGHNA and CDR2 YNFKEQ. The V gene lost 3 bases and the J gene lost 1 base, with 12 bases spanning the gap. The CDR3 extends over 15 amino acids. CDR3: CASSQGGARQETQYF. The CDR3 region has the DNA TGTGCCAGCAGCCAGGGCGGGGCGCGCCAAGAGACCCAGTACTTC.

The chain combines TRBV3-1 with TRBJ2-5; D gene ambiguous. There are 16 residues in the CDR3. The germline V gene has CDR1 LGHDT and CDR2 YNNKEL (reference sequence). V lost 2 bases, J lost 2 bases, and 15 bases lay in between. The DNA for the CDR3 is TGTGCCAGCAGCCAACGGCGGTGGGCGGATCAAGAGACCCAGTACTTC. Its translation: CASSQRRWADQETQYF.

V gene TRBV29-1 combines with J gene TRBJ2-3; D might be TRBD2 (6 bases). CDR1 is SQVTM and CDR2 is ANQGSEA in the germline V gene. Trimming left V 5 bases short and J 4 bases short, with 10 bases between. This CDR3 has 12 amino acids. CDR3 bases: TGCAGCGTTTTGCGGGGCGCAGATACGCAGTATTTT. Amino acid sequence: CSVLRGADTQYF.

The chain joins TRBV12-3 or TRBV12-4 to TRBJ1-2; D gene ambiguous. The CDR3 consists of 15 residues. The ends were cut back, 3 bases at V and 0 bases at J, with 11 bases in the middle. DNA for the CDR3: TGTGCCAGCAGTTTCCGCAGAACTTCTAACTATGGCTACACCTTC. This encodes CASSFRRTSNYGYTF.

This clonotype occurred a few times. This chain joins TRBV7-8 and TRBJ2-6; D is uncertain. Trimming removed 5 bases from V and 1 base from J, with 12 bases in between. CDR1 and CDR2 (germline): SGHVS, FQNEAQ. The CDR3 is 16 amino acids. CDR3 nucleotides: TGTGCCAGCAGCCCACTCACCTCGTCTGGGGCCAACGTCCTGACTTTC. Translated: CASSPLTSSGANVLTF.

The V call is TRBV20-1, the J call TRBJ2-1; maybe TRBD2 (6 bases). This CDR3 has 16 residues. Per the germline V gene, CDR1 is DFQATT and CDR2 is SNEGSKA (reference sequence). The DNA for the CDR3 is TGCAGGGCCACCCTAGGGCGGGATAGAGAGTACAATGAGCAGTTCTTC. It yields the protein CRATLGRDREYNEQFF.

This chain connects TRBV30 to TRBJ1-1, with D hard to call. The germline V and J ends were trimmed by 2 bases and 0 bases, with 7 bases remaining between them. This CDR3 has 13 amino acids. CDR1 and CDR2 from the germline V gene are GTSNPN and SVGIG (reference sequence). This chain's CDR3 is CAWSPDLNTEAFF. CDR3 in DNA: TGTGCCTGGAGTCCAGACTTGAACACTGAAGCTTTCTTT.

This chain links TRBV20-1 with TRBJ2-3; 11 bases match TRBD2. V trimming: 5 bases; J trimming: 4 bases; junction bases outside the gene matches: 8. The CDR3 loop spans 15 amino acids. The germline V gene has CDR1 DFQATT and CDR2 SNEGSKA (reference sequence). CDR3 amino acids: CSAPTSGSSSDTQYF. The CDR3 DNA sequence: TGCAGTGCTCCCACTAGCGGGAGTTCGTCAGATACGCAGTATTTT.

The chain uses TRBV5-1 and TRBJ2-3, with 10 bases that match TRBD1. V lost 3 bases to trimming and J lost 6 bases; unmatched junction nucleotides: 4. The CDR3 length is 14 residues. From germline, CDR1 is SGHRS and CDR2 YFSETQ. The CDR3 reads CASSSTGGIDTQYF. CDR3 nucleotides: TGCGCCAGCAGCTCGACAGGGGGCATCGATACGCAGTATTTT.

This clonotype was seen once. The rearrangement links TRBV15 to TRBJ2-7, with D hard to call. The CDR3 covers 13 residues. CDR1 and CDR2 (germline): LNHNV, YYDKDF (reference sequence). V was pared by 0 bases and J by 6 bases, with 9 bases between. Here the CDR3 reads CATSRDLQAEQYF. Written as DNA, the CDR3 is TGTGCCACCAGCAGAGATCTGCAGGCCGAGCAGTACTTC.

The rearrangement links TRBV20-1 to TRBJ2-7; 8 bases match TRBD1. The CDR3 is made up of 15 amino acids. Looked up from germline, CDR1 is DFQATT and CDR2 is SNEGSKA (reference sequence). Trimming took 6 bases from V and 1 from J; bases not matched to a gene: 11. The CDR3 spells CSAPDRAGLSYEQYF. CDR3 coding DNA: TGCAGTGCGCCGGACAGGGCGGGGCTTTCCTACGAGCAGTACTTC.

The rearrangement links TRBV20-1 to TRBJ1-2, with D possibly being TRBD1 (5 bases). From germline, CDR1 is DFQATT and CDR2 SNEGSKA (reference sequence). The V end lost 2 bases, the J end lost 7 bases, and 14 bases lay between the germline ends. The CDR3 spans 13 residues. CDR3 region: CSARLTMGVGYTF. CDR3 bases: TGCAGTGCTAGACTCACGATGGGGGTTGGCTACACCTTC.

The rearrangement uses TRBV6-2 or TRBV6-3 and TRBJ1-2, with D perhaps matching TRBD1 (5 bases). Germline-derived CDR1 and CDR2 are MNHEY and SVGEGT. V shed 8 bases and J shed 8 bases, with 18 bases lying between them. The CDR3 extends over 13 amino acids. The CDR3 loop reads CASVGPFSEGYTF. The DNA for the CDR3 is TGTGCCAGCGTGGGGCCCTTCAGTGAGGGCTACACCTTC.

This clonotype showed up just once. This chain joins TRBV5-8 and TRBJ2-1, with D unclear. TRBJ2-7 explains the end of the DNA better; the J call may be wrong. There are 16 residues in the CDR3. Germline V gene lookup returns CDR1 SGHTS and CDR2 YDEGEE. CDR3 in amino acids: CASSPPVQSGYNEQYF. The CDR3 nucleotides are TGTGCCAGCAGCCCCCCCGTGCAATCGGGCTACAATGAGCAGTACTTC.

The chain combines TRBV9 with TRBJ2-5; TRBD2 aligns across 8 bases. The length of the CDR3 is 14 residues. Looked up from germline, CDR1 is SGDLS and CDR2 is YYNGEE. V dropped 4 bases and J dropped 5; count of bases not matched to a gene: 7. CDR3 region: CASSISGIKETQYF. In DNA, the CDR3 is TGTGCCAGCAGCATTAGCGGGATTAAGGAGACCCAGTACTTC.

This rearrangement joins TRBV5-1 to TRBJ2-3, with D hard to call. Trimming cost V 5 bases and J 4 bases, with 5 bases left between them. The germline V gene encodes CDR1 SGHRS and CDR2 YFSETQ. The CDR3 has 11 amino acids. CDR3 sequence reads: CASSTADTQYF. CDR3 nucleotides: TGCGCCAGCAGTACAGCAGATACGCAGTATTTT. Looking up the rest from reference TRBV5-1 and TRBJ2-3 gives the full variable domain: KAGVTQTPRYLIKTRGQQVTLSCSPISGHRSVSWYQQTPGQGLQFLFEYFSETQRNKGNFPGRFSGRQFSNSRSEMNVSTLELGDSALYLCASSTADTQYFGPGTRLTVL.